This T cell receptor (beta chain) was obtained from a study of blood T cell repertoires in COVID-19 (dated by TCRdb to 2020 to 2022). About the study as a whole: The collaborator samples originated in the United States, Italy and Spain and spanned the acute and convalescent phases of COVID-19. The repertoires were released in a freely available public database intended as a resource for research on the immune response to SARS-CoV-2. A de-identified subject ID, COVID-19 status, age in years and sex were almost always included in the sample metadata. Where available, HLA class I and class II types were taken from metadata supplied by the sample provider and were not determined by assay-based typing. The samples were drawn from the first 160 participants of the ongoing ImmuneRACE study and from roughly 1,300 subjects provided by 6 global collaborators. The prospective study material was composed of cDNA or gDNA derived from T cells, B-cell-depleted T cells, or PBMCs. The dataset comprised deeply sampled blood TCRbeta repertoires from subjects exposed to, actively infected with, or recovered from COVID-19.

Overall study results and their limits: Clinical and demographic metadata were provided uncurated, with the amount varying by source and participant.

The collaborating institutions used their own protocols to collect whole blood in K2EDTA tubes. For TCRbeta analysis, collaborator samples were shipped as frozen whole blood, as isolated PBMCs, or as DNA extracted from either sample type. As concerns this clone: It has no known antigen specificity. No base-level quality is on record; no much larger clone is a single base apart.

TCRbeta CDR3 regions were amplified from genomic DNA using the immunoSEQ Assay, a bias-controlled multiplex PCR. The paper's data handling went like this. The number of nucleated cells in each sample was estimated from the amplification of reference gene primers within the assay. Sequence reads were collapsed and filtered to measure the absolute abundance of every unique TCRbeta CDR3 rearrangement. For each sample, productive Simpson clonality was calculated as the square root of Simpson's diversity index over productive rearrangements. Not all clones reach the TCRdb copy of this immuneACCESS table, which keeps in-frame sequences only. Checked studies attribute under half of the gap to unresolved V genes and leave the rest unexplained. The DNA gave D and trimming, while V, J and clone size come from that table. The sample includes some 260,000 clones, with 70% to 90% observed a single time. In total, the top ten clones hold approximately 1.3% of the sample.

For CDR1 and CDR2, the germline V gene lists MNHNS and SASEGT. Relative to germline, V is missing 4 bases and J is missing 6 bases, with 15 bases of the junction outside any gene match. The CDR3 holds 16 amino acids from the cysteine to the phenylalanine. Here the CDR3 DNA is all that survives: 48 bases in frame from base 1. The rearrangement joined TRBV6-1 to TRBJ2-7; TRBD2 aligns with 7 central bases. The sequenced sample was peripheral blood. This TCR was recovered from a man at least 80 years old with acute or convalescent COVID-19. In nucleotide form, the sequence is TGTGCCAGCAGTGGTAACAGTCGGGGAGGGCTCGGCGAGCAGTACTTC. Its protein reads: CASSGNSRGGLGEQYF.